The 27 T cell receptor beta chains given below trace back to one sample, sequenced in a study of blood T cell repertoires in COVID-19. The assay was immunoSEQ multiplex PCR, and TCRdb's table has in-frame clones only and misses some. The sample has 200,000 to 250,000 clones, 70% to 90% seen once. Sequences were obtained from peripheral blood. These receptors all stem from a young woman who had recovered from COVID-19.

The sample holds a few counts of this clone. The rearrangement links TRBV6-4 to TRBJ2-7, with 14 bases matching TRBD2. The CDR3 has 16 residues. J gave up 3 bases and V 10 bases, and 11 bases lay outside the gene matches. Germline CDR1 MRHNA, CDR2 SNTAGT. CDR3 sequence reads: CAIKTSGRASDYEQYF. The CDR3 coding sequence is TGTGCCATTAAGACTAGCGGGAGGGCATCTGACTACGAGCAGTACTTC.

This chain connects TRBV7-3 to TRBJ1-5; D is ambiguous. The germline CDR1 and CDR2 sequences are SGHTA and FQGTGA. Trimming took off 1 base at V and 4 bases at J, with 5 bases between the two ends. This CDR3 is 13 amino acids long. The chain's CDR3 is CASSLNSNQPQHF. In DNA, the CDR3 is TGTGCCAGCAGCTTAAACAGTAATCAGCCCCAGCATTTT.

CDR3 DNA sequence: TGTGCCAGTAGTATTTCCAGGGGTGATACCTACGAGCAGTACTTC. Translating it yields CASSISRGDTYEQYF. The genes are TRBV19 and TRBJ2-7; D might be TRBD1 (6 bases). Between the trimmed V and J ends, which lost 3 bases and 2 bases, there was a span of 14 bases. The CDR3 runs 15 residues. Germline CDR1 reads LNHDA; CDR2 reads SQIVND (reference sequence).

For the CDR3, the DNA is TGTGCCAGTCACTCCGGGACAGGGGGTGCGTCCTACAATGAGCAGTTCTTC. Protein product: CASHSGTGGASYNEQFF. This chain uses TRBV25-1 with TRBJ2-1, with 11 bases aligning to TRBD1. V dropped 9 bases and J dropped 1; count of bases not matched to a gene: 11. Germline V gene data show CDR1 as MGHDK and CDR2 as SYGVNS. The CDR3 runs to 17 residues.

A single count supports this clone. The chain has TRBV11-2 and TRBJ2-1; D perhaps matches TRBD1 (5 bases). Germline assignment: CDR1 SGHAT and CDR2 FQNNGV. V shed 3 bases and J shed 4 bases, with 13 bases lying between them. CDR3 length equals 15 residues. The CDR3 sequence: CASSLVRQTYNEQFF. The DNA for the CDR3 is TGTGCCAGCAGCTTGGTTCGACAGACTTACAATGAGCAGTTCTTC. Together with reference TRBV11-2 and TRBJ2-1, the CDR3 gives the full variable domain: EAGVAQSPRYKIIEKRQSVAFWCNPISGHATLYWYQQILGQGPKLLIQFQNNGVVDDSQLPKDRFSAERLKGVDSTLKIQPAKLEDSAVYLCASSLVRQTYNEQFFGPGTRLTVL.

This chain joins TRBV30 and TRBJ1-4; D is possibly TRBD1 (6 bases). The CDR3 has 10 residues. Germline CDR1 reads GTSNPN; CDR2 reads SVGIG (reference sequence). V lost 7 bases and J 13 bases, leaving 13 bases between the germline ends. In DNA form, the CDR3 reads TGTGCCTCATCGGGAGGGGGACTGTTTTTT. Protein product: CASSGGGLFF.

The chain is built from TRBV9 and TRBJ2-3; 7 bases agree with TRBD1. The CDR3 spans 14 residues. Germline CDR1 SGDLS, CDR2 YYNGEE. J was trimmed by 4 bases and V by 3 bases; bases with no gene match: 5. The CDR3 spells CASSASTGADTQYF. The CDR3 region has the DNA TGTGCCAGCAGCGCCTCTACAGGGGCAGATACGCAGTATTTT.

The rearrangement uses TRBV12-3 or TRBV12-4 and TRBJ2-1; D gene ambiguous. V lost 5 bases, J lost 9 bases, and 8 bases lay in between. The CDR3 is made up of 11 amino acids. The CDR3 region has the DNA TGTGCCAGCAGTACCCCTAGTGAGCAGTTCTTC. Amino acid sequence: CASSTPSEQFF.

The CDR3 spells CASSRTGAIEKLFF. CDR3 DNA: TGTGCCAGCAGTAGGACAGGGGCAATCGAAAAACTGTTTTTT. This sequence joins TRBV27 and TRBJ1-4; 9 positions agree with TRBD1. V was pared by 5 bases and J by 8 bases, with 6 bases of the junction left unmatched. CDR1 MNHEY and CDR2 SMNVEV come from the germline V gene (reference sequence). The CDR3 length is 14 residues.

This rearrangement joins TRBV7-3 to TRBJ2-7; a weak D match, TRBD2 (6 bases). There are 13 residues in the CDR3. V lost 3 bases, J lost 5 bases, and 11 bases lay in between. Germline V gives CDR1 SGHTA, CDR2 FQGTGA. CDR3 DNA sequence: TGTGCCAGCAGCTTCGGCGGGACGGACGAGCAGTACTTC. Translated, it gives CASSFGGTDEQYF.

CDR3: CASSLASGRGNEQYF. CDR3 DNA: TGTGCCAGCAGCTTAGCGTCAGGCAGGGGGAACGAGCAGTACTTC. The chain couples TRBV11-1 to TRBJ2-7, with TRBD1 identical over 7 bases. Germline lookup yields CDR1 SGHAT and CDR2 FQDESV (reference sequence). V lost 0 bases and J lost 5; bases outside the gene matches: 7. CDR3 size: 15 residues.

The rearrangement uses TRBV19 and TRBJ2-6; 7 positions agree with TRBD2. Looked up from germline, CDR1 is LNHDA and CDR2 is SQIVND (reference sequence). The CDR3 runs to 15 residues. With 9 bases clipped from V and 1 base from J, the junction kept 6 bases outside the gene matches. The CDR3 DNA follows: TGTGCCAGCAGAAACGGGGGGTCTGGGGCCAACGTCCTGACTTTC. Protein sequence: CASRNGGSGANVLTF.

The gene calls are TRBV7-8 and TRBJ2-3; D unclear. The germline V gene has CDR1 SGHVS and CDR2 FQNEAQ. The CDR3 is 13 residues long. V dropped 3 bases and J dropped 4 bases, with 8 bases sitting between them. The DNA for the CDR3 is TGTGCCAGCAGCTTTATTGTCGCAGATACGCAGTATTTT. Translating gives CASSFIVADTQYF.

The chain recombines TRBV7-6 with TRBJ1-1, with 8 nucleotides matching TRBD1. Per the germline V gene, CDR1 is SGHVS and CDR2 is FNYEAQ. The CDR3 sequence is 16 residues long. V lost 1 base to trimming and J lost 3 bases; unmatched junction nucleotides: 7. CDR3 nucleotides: TGTGCCAGCAGCTTAGAAACGGACAGGGCACACACTGAAGCTTTCTTT. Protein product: CASSLETDRAHTEAFF.

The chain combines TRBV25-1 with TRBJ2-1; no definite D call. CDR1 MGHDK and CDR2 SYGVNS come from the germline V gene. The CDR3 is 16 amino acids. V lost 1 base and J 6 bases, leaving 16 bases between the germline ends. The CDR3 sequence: CASSESGVSIGNEQFF. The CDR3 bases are TGTGCCAGCAGTGAATCGGGTGTGAGTATAGGCAATGAGCAGTTCTTC.

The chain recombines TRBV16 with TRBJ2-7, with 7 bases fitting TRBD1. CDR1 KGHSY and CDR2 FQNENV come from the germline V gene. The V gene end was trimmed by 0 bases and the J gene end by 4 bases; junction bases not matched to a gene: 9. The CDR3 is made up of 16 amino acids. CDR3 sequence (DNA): TGTGCCAGCAGCCAATCACTAACAGGGGTGAGGTACGAGCAGTACTTC. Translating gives CASSQSLTGVRYEQYF.

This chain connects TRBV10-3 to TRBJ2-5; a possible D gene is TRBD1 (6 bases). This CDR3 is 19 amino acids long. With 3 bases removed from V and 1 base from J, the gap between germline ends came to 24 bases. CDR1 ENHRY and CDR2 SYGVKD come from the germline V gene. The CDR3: CAISDNLDSPPSLQETQYF. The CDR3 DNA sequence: TGTGCCATCAGTGATAACCTGGACAGCCCACCATCACTCCAAGAGACCCAGTACTTC.

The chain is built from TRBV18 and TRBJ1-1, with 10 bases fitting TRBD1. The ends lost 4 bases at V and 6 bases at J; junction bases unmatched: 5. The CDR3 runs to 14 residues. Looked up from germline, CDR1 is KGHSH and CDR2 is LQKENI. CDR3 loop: CASSLDRGASEAFF. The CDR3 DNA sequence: TGTGCCAGCTCACTGGACAGGGGGGCATCTGAAGCTTTCTTT.

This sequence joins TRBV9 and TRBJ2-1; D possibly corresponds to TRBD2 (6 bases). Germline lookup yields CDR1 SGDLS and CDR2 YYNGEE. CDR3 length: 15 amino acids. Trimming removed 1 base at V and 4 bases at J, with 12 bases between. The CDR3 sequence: CASSVFPSAYNEQFF. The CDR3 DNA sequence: TGTGCCAGCAGCGTATTCCCTAGCGCTTACAATGAGCAGTTCTTC. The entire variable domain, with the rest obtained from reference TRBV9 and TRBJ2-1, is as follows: DSGVTQTPKHLITATGQRVTLRCSPRSGDLSVYWYQQSLDQGLQFLIQYYNGEERAKGNILERFSAQQFPDLHSELNLSSLELGDSALYFCASSVFPSAYNEQFFGPGTRLTVL.

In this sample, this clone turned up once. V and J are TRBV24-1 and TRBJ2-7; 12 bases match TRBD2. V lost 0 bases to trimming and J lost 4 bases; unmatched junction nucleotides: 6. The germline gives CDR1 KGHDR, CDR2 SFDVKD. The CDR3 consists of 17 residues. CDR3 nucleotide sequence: TGTGCCACCAGTGATTTGCGGACTAGCGGGACCCCTTACGAGCAGTACTTC. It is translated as CATSDLRTSGTPYEQYF.

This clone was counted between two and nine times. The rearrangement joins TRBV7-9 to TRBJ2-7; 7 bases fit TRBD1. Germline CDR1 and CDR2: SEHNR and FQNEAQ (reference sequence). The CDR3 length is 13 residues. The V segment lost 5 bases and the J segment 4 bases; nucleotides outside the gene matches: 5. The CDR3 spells CASSRQGLYEQYF. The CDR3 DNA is TGTGCCAGCAGCAGACAGGGATTGTACGAGCAGTACTTC.

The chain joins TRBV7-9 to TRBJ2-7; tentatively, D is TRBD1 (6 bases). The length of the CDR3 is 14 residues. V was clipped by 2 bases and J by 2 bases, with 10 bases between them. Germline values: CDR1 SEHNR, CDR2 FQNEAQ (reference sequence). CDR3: CASSLNRETYEQYF. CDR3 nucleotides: TGTGCCAGCAGCTTAAACAGGGAGACCTACGAGCAGTACTTC. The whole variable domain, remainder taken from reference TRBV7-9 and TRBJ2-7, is DTGVSQNPRHKITKRGQNVTFRCDPISEHNRLYWYRQTLGQGPEFLTYFQNEAQLEKSRLLSDRFSAERPKGSFSTLEIQRTEQGDSAMYLCASSLNRETYEQYFGPGTRLTVT.

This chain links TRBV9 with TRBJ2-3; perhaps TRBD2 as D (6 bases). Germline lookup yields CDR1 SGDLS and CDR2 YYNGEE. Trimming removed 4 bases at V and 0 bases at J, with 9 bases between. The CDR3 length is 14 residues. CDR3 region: CASSQGLSTDTQYF. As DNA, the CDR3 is TGTGCCAGCAGCCAAGGACTAAGCACAGATACGCAGTATTTT.

The CDR3 here is CASSPRSEETQYF. As DNA, the CDR3 is TGTGCCAGCAGCCCTAGAAGTGAAGAGACCCAGTACTTC. This chain uses TRBV7-9 with TRBJ2-5; D call uncertain. The germline CDR1 and CDR2 sequences are SEHNR and FQNEAQ (reference sequence). The CDR3 is made up of 13 amino acids. V was cut by 5 bases and J by 3 bases, with 10 bases left in between.

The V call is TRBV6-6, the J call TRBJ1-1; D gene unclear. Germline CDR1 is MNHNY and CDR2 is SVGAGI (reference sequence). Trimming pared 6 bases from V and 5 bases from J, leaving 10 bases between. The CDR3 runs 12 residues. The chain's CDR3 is CASRLEVTEAFF. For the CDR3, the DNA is TGTGCCAGCAGGTTGGAGGTGACTGAAGCTTTCTTT.

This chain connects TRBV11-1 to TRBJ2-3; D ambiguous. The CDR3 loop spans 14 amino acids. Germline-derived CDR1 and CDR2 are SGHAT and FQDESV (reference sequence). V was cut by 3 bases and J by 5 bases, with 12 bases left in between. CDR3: CASSFITAKDTQYF. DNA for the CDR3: TGTGCCAGCAGCTTTATAACTGCTAAAGATACGCAGTATTTT. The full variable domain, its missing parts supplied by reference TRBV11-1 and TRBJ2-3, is EAEVAQSPRYKITEKSQAVAFWCDPISGHATLYWYRQILGQGPELLVQFQDESVVDDSQLPKDRFSAERLKGVDSTLKIQPAELGDSAMYLCASSFITAKDTQYFGPGTRLTVL.

CDR3 DNA: TGTGCCAGCAGCCCACTAGTTACCTACGAGCAGTACTTC. Its translation is CASSPLVTYEQYF. The chain has TRBV4-2 and TRBJ2-7; D possibly corresponds to TRBD2 (5 bases). CDR3 size: 13 residues. In germline, CDR1 is LGHNA, CDR2 YNFKEQ. Trimming shortened V by 4 bases and J by 2 bases, and 9 bases separated the two germline ends.